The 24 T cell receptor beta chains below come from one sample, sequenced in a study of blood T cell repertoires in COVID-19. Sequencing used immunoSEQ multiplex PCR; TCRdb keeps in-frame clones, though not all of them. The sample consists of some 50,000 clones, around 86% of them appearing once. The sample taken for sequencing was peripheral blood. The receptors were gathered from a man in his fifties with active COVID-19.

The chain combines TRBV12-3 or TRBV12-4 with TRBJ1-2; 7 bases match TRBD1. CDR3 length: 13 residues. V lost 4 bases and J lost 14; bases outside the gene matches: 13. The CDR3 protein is CASSSQQGIRGTF. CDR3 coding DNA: TGTGCCAGCAGTTCCCAACAGGGGATTAGGGGGACCTTC.

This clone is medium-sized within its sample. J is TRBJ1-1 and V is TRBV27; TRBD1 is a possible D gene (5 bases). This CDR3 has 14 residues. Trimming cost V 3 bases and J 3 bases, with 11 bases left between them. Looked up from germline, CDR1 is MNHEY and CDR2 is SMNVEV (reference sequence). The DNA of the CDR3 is TGTGCCAGCAGTTTCGCCAGGGCAGACACTGAAGCTTTCTTT. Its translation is CASSFARADTEAFF.

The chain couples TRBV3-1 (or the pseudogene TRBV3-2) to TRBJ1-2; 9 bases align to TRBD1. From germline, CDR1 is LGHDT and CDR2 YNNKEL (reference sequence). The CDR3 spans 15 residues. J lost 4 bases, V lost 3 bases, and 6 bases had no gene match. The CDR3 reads CASSQSGQGGYGYTF. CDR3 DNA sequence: TGTGCCAGCAGCCAGTCGGGACAGGGTGGCTATGGCTACACCTTC.

CDR3 nucleotides: TGTGCCAGCAGCTTGGGCCCTAAATCCGAGCAGTACTTC. Amino acid sequence: CASSLGPKSEQYF. The rearrangement joins TRBV5-6 to TRBJ2-7; D ambiguous. Looked up from germline, CDR1 is SGHDT and CDR2 is YYEEEE. V shed 0 bases and J shed 6 bases, with 10 bases lying between them. This CDR3 is 13 amino acids long.

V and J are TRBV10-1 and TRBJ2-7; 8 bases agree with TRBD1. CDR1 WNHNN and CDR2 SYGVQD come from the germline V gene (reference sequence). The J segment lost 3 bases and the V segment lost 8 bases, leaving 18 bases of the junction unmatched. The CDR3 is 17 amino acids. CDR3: CASCRDRCVRAFYEQYF. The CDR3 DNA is TGCGCCAGCTGTCGGGACAGGTGTGTTCGGGCGTTCTACGAGCAGTACTTC.

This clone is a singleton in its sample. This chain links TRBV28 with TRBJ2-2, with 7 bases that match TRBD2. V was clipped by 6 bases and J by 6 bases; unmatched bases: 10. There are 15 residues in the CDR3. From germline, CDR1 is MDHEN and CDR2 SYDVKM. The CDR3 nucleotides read TGTGCCAGCAGGCTCACGGGAGGAGGCGCCGGGGAGCTGTTTTTT. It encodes CASRLTGGGAGELFF.

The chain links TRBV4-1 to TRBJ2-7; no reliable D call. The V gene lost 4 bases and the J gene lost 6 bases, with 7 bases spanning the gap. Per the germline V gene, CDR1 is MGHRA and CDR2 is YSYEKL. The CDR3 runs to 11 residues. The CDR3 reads CASSRAGEQYF. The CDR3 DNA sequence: TGCGCCAGCAGCCGAGCTGGCGAGCAGTACTTC.

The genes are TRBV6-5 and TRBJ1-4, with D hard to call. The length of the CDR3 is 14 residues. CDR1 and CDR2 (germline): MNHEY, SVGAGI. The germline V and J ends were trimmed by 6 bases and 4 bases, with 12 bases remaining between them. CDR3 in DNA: TGTGCCAGCAGACTAAGACGGGGTAATGAAAAACTGTTTTTT. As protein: CASRLRRGNEKLFF.

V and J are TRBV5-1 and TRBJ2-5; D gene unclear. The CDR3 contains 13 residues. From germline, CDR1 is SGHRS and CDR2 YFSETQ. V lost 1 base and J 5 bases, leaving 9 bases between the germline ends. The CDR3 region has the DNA TGCGCCAGCAGCTTGACGGGTGCCGAGACCCAGTACTTC. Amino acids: CASSLTGAETQYF.

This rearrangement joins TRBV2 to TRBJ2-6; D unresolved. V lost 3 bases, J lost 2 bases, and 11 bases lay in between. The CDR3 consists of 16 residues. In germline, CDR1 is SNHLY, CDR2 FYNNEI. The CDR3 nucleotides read TGTGCCAGCAGTGATGTACGGCAGGCTGGGGCCAACGTCCTGACTTTC. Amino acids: CASSDVRQAGANVLTF.

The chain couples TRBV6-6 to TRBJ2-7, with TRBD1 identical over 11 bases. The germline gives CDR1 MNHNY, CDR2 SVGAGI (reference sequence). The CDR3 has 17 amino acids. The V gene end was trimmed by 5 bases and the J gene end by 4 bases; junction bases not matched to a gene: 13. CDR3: CASSPTEGQGAFYEQYF. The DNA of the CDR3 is TGTGCCAGCAGTCCAACGGAAGGACAGGGGGCTTTTTACGAGCAGTACTTC.

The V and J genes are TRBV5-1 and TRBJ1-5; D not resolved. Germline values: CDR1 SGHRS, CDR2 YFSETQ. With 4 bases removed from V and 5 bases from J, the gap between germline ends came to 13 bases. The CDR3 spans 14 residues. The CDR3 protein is CASSVTGSDQPQHF. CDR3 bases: TGCGCCAGCAGCGTAACCGGTTCTGATCAGCCCCAGCATTTT.

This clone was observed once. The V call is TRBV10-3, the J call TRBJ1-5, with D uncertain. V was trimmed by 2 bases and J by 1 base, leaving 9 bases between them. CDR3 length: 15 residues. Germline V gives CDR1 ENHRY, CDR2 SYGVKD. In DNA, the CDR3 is TGTGCCATCAGTGAGCCAGGTGGGAGCAATCAGCCCCAGCATTTT. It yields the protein CAISEPGGSNQPQHF.

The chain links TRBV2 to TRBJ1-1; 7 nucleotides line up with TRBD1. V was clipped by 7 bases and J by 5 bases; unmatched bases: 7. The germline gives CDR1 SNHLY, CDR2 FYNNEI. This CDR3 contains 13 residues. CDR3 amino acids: CASTKGAGTEAFF. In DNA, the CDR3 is TGTGCCAGCACGAAGGGGGCGGGGACTGAAGCTTTCTTT.

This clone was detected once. CDR3 protein: CASSPGDSRFSYNEQFF. The CDR3 coding sequence is TGTGCCAGCTCCCCCGGGGATAGCCGATTCTCCTACAATGAGCAGTTCTTC. V is TRBV18 and J is TRBJ2-1; D perhaps matches TRBD2 (5 bases). CDR3 length: 17 residues. The V gene's germline CDR1 is KGHSH and CDR2 LQKENI. Trimming stripped 6 bases from V and 0 bases from J, with 18 bases between.

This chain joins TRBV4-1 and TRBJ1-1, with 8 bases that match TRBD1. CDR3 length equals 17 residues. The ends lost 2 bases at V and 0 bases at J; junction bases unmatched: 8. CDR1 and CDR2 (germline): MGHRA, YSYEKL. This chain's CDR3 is CASSQLGQGRMNTEAFF. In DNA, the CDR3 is TGCGCCAGCAGCCAATTAGGACAGGGCAGGATGAACACTGAAGCTTTCTTT.

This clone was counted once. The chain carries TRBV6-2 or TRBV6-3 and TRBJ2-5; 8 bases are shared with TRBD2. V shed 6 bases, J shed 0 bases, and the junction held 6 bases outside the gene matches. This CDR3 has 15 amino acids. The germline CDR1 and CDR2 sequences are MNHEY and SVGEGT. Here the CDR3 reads CASSNTLADQETQYF. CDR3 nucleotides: TGTGCCAGCAGCAACACACTAGCGGACCAAGAGACCCAGTACTTC.

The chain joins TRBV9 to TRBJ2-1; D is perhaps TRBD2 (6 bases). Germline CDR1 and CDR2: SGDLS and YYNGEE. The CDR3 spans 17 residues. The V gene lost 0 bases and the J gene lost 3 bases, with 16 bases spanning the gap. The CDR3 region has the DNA TGTGCCAGCAGCGTAGCGGGTGGCGGGGCCTTCTACAATGAGCAGTTCTTC. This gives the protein CASSVAGGGAFYNEQFF.

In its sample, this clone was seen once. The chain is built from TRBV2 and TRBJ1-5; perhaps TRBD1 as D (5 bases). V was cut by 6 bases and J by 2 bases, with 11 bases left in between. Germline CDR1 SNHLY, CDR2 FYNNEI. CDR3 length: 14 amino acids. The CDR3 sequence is CASSSVGGNQPQHF. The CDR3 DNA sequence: TGTGCCAGCAGCTCGGTAGGGGGCAATCAGCCCCAGCATTTT. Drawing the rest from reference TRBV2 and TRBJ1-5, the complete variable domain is EPEVTQTPSHQVTQMGQEVILRCVPISNHLYFYWYRQILGQKVEFLVSFYNNEISEKSEIFDDQFSVERPDGSNFTLKIRSTKLEDSAMYFCASSSVGGNQPQHFGDGTRLSIL.

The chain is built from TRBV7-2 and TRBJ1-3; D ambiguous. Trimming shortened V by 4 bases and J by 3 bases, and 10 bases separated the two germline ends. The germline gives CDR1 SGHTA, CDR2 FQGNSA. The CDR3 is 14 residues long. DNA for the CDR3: TGTGCCAGCAGCTACGCCCGGGGTGGAAACACCATATATTTT. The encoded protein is CASSYARGGNTIYF.

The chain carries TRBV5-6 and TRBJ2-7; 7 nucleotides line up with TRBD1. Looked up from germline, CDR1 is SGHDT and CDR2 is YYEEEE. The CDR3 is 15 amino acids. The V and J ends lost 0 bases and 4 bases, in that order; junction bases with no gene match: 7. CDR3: CASSLVATGPYEQYF. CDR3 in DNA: TGTGCCAGCAGCTTGGTCGCGACAGGGCCTTACGAGCAGTACTTC. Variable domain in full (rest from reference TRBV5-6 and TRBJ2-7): DAGVTQSPTHLIKTRGQQVTLRCSPKSGHDTVSWYQQALGQGPQFIFQYYEEEERQRGNFPDRFSGHQFPNYSSELNVNALLLGDSALYLCASSLVATGPYEQYFGPGTRLTVT.

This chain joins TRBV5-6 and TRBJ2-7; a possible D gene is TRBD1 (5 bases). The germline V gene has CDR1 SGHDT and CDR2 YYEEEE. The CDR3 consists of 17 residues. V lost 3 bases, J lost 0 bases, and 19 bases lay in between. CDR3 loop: CASSSGPALTASYEQYF. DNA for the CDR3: TGTGCCAGCAGCTCGGGCCCCGCCCTGACAGCCTCCTACGAGCAGTACTTC.

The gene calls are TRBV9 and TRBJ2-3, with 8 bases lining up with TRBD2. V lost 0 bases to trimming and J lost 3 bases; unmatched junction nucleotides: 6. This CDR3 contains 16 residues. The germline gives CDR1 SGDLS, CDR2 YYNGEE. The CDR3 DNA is TGTGCCAGCAGCGTAGTCCCGGGGGGGCCAACAGATACGCAGTATTTT. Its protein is CASSVVPGGPTDTQYF.

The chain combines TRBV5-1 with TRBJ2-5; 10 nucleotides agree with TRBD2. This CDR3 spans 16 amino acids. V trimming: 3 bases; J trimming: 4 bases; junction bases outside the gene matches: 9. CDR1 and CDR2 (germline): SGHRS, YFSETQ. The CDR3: CASSSSGGAGLETQYF. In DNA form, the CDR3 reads TGCGCCAGCAGCTCAAGCGGGGGGGCCGGTTTAGAGACCCAGTACTTC.